These T cell receptor beta chains were read from a single sample in a study of T cell changes during pregnancy in multiple sclerosis. Using immunoSEQ multiplex PCR, the repertoire was profiled, and TCRdb retains in-frame clones only, with some absent. The sample yields 100,000 or so clones, 80% to 95% seen once. The sequences come from peripheral blood, collected after pregnancy. These TCRs come from a female donor with multiple sclerosis, enrolled in a pregnancy study. The CDR3 runs from the conserved cysteine through the conserved F or W. Fields, in order: CDR3 protein, CDR3 DNA, V gene, D gene, J gene, clone size. A D gene is named only where the DNA matches it firmly. Part of the rows lack a size; the others show once, few, many or a class for expanded clones.

CDR3: CASSYSPRPGRNEQFF; DNA: TGTGCCAGCAGTTACTCTCCCAGGCCAGGGCGCAATGAGCAGTTCTTC; V: TRBV6-6; D: .; J: TRBJ2-1; size: .
CDR3: CASSLGRNTEAFF; DNA: TGTGCCAGCAGTTTGGGCAGGAACACTGAAGCTTTCTTT; V: TRBV27; D: .; J: TRBJ1-1; size: .
CDR3: CASSLEGSRGNTIYF; DNA: TGTGCCAGCAGCTTAGAAGGATCCAGGGGAAACACCATATATTTT; V: TRBV11-2; D: .; J: TRBJ1-3; size: .
CDR3: CASSLTTGPYEQYF; DNA: TGCGCCAGCAGCTTGACAACAGGGCCCTACGAGCAGTACTTC; V: TRBV5-1; D: .; J: TRBJ2-7; size: .
CDR3: CASSESFTGVGEQYF; DNA: TGTGCCAGCAGTGAATCTTTTACAGGGGTTGGCGAGCAGTACTTC; V: TRBV25-1; D: TRBD1; J: TRBJ2-7; size: .
CDR3: CASISFPGGLWGYTF; DNA: TGTGCCAGCATTTCTTTTCCAGGGGGCCTATGGGGCTACACCTTC; V: TRBV6-1; D: TRBD1; J: TRBJ1-2; size: .
CDR3: CASSFGVGQRSEQYF; DNA: TGTGCCAGCAGTTTCGGGGTAGGCCAACGAAGCGAGCAGTACTTC; V: TRBV28; D: .; J: TRBJ2-7; size: few
CDR3: CASSETGAISYEQYF; DNA: TGTGCCAGCAGTGAAACAGGGGCTATCTCCTACGAGCAGTACTTC; V: TRBV2; D: TRBD1; J: TRBJ2-7; size: .
CDR3: CASSRGQIQETQYF; DNA: TGTGCCAGCAGCCGGGGACAGATCCAAGAGACCCAGTACTTC; V: TRBV7-8; D: TRBD1; J: TRBJ2-5; size: .
CDR3: CASSPARLAGVETQYF; DNA: TGTGCCAGCAGTCCAGCCAGACTAGCGGGAGTGGAGACCCAGTACTTC; V: TRBV25-1; D: TRBD2; J: TRBJ2-5; size: .
CDR3: CASSNPGLAGDYEQYF; DNA: TGTGCCAGTAGTAACCCCGGACTAGCGGGAGATTACGAGCAGTACTTC; V: TRBV19; D: TRBD2; J: TRBJ2-7; size: .
CDR3: CASSTGTSLFSEQYF; DNA: TGTGCCAGCTCTACCGGGACTAGCCTTTTCTCCGAGCAGTACTTC; V: TRBV18; D: TRBD2; J: TRBJ2-7; size: few
CDR3: CASSLEGQLLSYEQYF; DNA: TGTGCCAGCAGCTTAGAGGGACAGCTACTATCCTACGAGCAGTACTTC; V: TRBV7-9; D: TRBD1; J: TRBJ2-7; size: .
CDR3: CASSLLGYNEQFF; DNA: TGTGCCAGCAGTCTACTCGGTTACAATGAGCAGTTCTTC; V: TRBV6-5; D: .; J: TRBJ2-1; size: .
CDR3: CASSMGDYNTDTQYF; DNA: TGTGCCAGTAGTATGGGAGATTATAACACAGATACGCAGTATTTT; V: TRBV19; D: .; J: TRBJ2-3; size: .
CDR3: CATESAQELQRNEQFF; DNA: TGTGCCACCGAATCCGCACAGGAACTTCAACGCAATGAGCAGTTCTTC; V: TRBV15; D: .; J: TRBJ2-1; size: .
CDR3: CASRSTAMNTEAFF; DNA: TGTGCCAGCAGGTCGACAGCCATGAACACTGAAGCTTTCTTT; V: TRBV6-1; D: .; J: TRBJ1-1; size: once
CDR3: CASSLSVSYEQYF; DNA: TGCGCCAGCAGCTTGTCTGTTTCCTACGAGCAGTACTTC; V: TRBV5-1; D: .; J: TRBJ2-7; size: .
CDR3: CASRILDSGGYTF; DNA: TGTGCCAGCAGAATCCTGGACTCGGGTGGCTACACCTTC; V: TRBV6-5; D: .; J: TRBJ1-2; size: .
CDR3: CASSVALAGEETQYF; DNA: TGTGCCAGCAGTGTTGCCCTAGCGGGAGAGGAGACCCAGTACTTC; V: TRBV2; D: TRBD2; J: TRBJ2-5; size: .
CDR3: CASRREVSTGELFF; DNA: TGTGCCAGCAGGCGAGAGGTGAGCACCGGGGAGCTGTTTTTT; V: TRBV25-1; D: .; J: TRBJ2-2; size: .
CDR3: CASSLGPTSGRSYEQYF; DNA: TGTGCCAGCAGCTTAGGACCGACTAGCGGGAGGTCCTACGAGCAGTACTTC; V: TRBV11-2; D: TRBD2; J: TRBJ2-7; size: once
CDR3: CASSIGDTGELFF; DNA: TGCGCCAGCAGCATAGGGGACACCGGGGAGCTGTTTTTT; V: TRBV4-1; D: .; J: TRBJ2-2; size: .
CDR3: CASSWDRVLYQPQHF; DNA: TGTGCCAGCAGTTGGGACAGGGTTTTGTACCAGCCCCAGCATTTT; V: TRBV5-8; D: TRBD1; J: TRBJ1-5; size: .
CDR3: CASSFDQGVVKNIQYF; DNA: TGTGCCAGCAGCTTTGATCAGGGGGTGGTCAAAAACATTCAGTACTTC; V: TRBV12-1; D: .; J: TRBJ2-4; size: .
CDR3: CASSIKDRGPNQPQHF; DNA: TGTGCCAGTAGTATAAAGGACAGGGGACCCAATCAGCCCCAGCATTTT; V: TRBV19; D: TRBD1; J: TRBJ1-5; size: .
CDR3: CASREEGASPHNEQFF; DNA: TGTGCCAGTAGGGAGGAGGGGGCTAGCCCCCACAATGAGCAGTTCTTC; V: TRBV19; D: .; J: TRBJ2-1; size: .
CDR3: CASSEYAGGVTGELFF; DNA: TGTGCCAGCAGTGAATATGCAGGGGGCGTCACCGGGGAGCTGTTTTTT; V: TRBV6-1; D: TRBD1; J: TRBJ2-2; size: .
CDR3: CASRDSGSGYNEQFF; DNA: TGTGCCAGCAGAGATAGCGGGAGCGGGTACAATGAGCAGTTCTTC; V: TRBV7-2; D: TRBD2; J: TRBJ2-1; size: .
CDR3: CASSQGGTGGEKLFF; DNA: TGTGCCAGCAGCCAGGGGGGGACAGGGGGCGAAAAACTGTTTTTT; V: TRBV7-2; D: TRBD1; J: TRBJ1-4; size: .
CDR3: CASSSSMGRVAYEQYF; DNA: TGCGCCAGCAGCTCTTCGATGGGGCGCGTGGCCTACGAGCAGTACTTC; V: TRBV5-1; D: .; J: TRBJ2-7; size: once
CDR3: CASSKRGQGYTF; DNA: TGTGCCAGCAGCAAGAGGGGACAGGGCTACACCTTC; V: TRBV6-9; D: TRBD1; J: TRBJ1-2; size: .
CDR3: CASRGLAAGELFF; DNA: TGTGCCAGCAGGGGACTAGCGGCGGGGGAGCTGTTTTTT; V: TRBV2; D: TRBD2; J: TRBJ2-2; size: .
CDR3: CASSLDPGGVRETQYF; DNA: TGTGCCAGCAGCTTAGATCCCGGGGGAGTGCGGGAGACCCAGTACTTC; V: TRBV7-9; D: .; J: TRBJ2-5; size: .
CDR3: CASSFSGQGSTDTQYF; DNA: TGTGCCAGCAGTTTCTCCGGACAGGGAAGCACAGATACGCAGTATTTT; V: TRBV27; D: TRBD1; J: TRBJ2-3; size: .
CDR3: CASSDTQGAGNEKLFF; DNA: TGTGCCAGCAGTGATACACAGGGGGCCGGTAATGAAAAACTGTTTTTT; V: TRBV6-4; D: TRBD1; J: TRBJ1-4; size: .
CDR3: CASSLSDREVNNEQFF; DNA: TGTGCCAGCAGTTTATCCGACAGGGAGGTTAACAATGAGCAGTTCTTC; V: TRBV27; D: .; J: TRBJ2-1; size: .
CDR3: CASSSSGTGELFF; DNA: TGTGCCAGCAGCTCCTCAGGTACCGGGGAGCTGTTTTTT; V: TRBV7-9; D: .; J: TRBJ2-2; size: .
CDR3: CASSPGGQGGAQETQYF; DNA: TGTGCCAGCAGCCCCGGGGGACAGGGAGGGGCCCAAGAGACCCAGTACTTC; V: TRBV5-4; D: TRBD1; J: TRBJ2-5; size: once
CDR3: CASSSPGGSYNEQFF; DNA: TGTGCCAGCAGCTCCCCGGGGGGCTCCTACAATGAGCAGTTCTTC; V: TRBV7-9; D: TRBD2; J: TRBJ2-1; size: .
CDR3: CATSGIRGAEAFF; DNA: TGTGCCACCAGCGGGATTAGGGGCGCTGAAGCTTTCTTT; V: TRBV15; D: .; J: TRBJ1-1; size: .
CDR3: CASSLTGVGQPQHF; DNA: TGTGCCAGCAGCTTAACAGGGGTGGGTCAGCCCCAGCATTTT; V: TRBV7-2; D: TRBD1; J: TRBJ1-5; size: .
CDR3: CASSQDQRMGQMVGYTF; DNA: TGCGCCAGCAGCCAAGATCAGCGGATGGGCCAGATGGTGGGCTACACCTTC; V: TRBV4-1; D: .; J: TRBJ1-2; size: .
CDR3: CASSEGGGRLREAFF; DNA: TGTGCCAGCAGTGAAGGGGGGGGAAGGTTGAGAGAAGCTTTCTTT; V: TRBV6-1; D: .; J: TRBJ1-1; size: .
CDR3: CASSVLAGAVYEQFF; DNA: TGCGCCAGCAGCGTACTGGCGGGAGCGGTCTATGAGCAGTTCTTC; V: TRBV4-1; D: TRBD2; J: TRBJ2-1; size: .
CDR3: CASSDGGSVDTQYF; DNA: TGTGCCAGTAGTGATGGCGGGAGCGTAGATACGCAGTATTTT; V: TRBV19; D: TRBD2; J: TRBJ2-3; size: .
CDR3: CASSSAGYDRSSYEQYF; DNA: TGTGCCAGCAGCTCAGCGGGATACGACCGTTCTAGCTACGAGCAGTACTTC; V: TRBV5-5; D: TRBD2; J: TRBJ2-7; size: .
CDR3: CASSFQGNNEQYF; DNA: TGTGCCAGCAGTTTCCAGGGTAACAACGAGCAGTACTTC; V: TRBV27; D: .; J: TRBJ2-7; size: .
CDR3: CSVRSSGNTIYF; DNA: TGCAGCGTTCGCAGCTCTGGAAACACCATATATTTT; V: TRBV29-1; D: .; J: TRBJ1-3; size: .
CDR3: CASSVLGQISGNTIYF; DNA: TGTGCCAGCAGCGTACTTGGACAGATTTCGGGAAACACCATATATTTT; V: TRBV9; D: .; J: TRBJ1-3; size: .
CDR3: CASRVGGTYNEQFF; DNA: TGTGCCAGCAGGGTTGGCGGAACTTACAATGAGCAGTTCTTC; V: TRBV28; D: .; J: TRBJ2-1; size: .
CDR3: CASSLLAGFSNGYTF; DNA: TGTGCCAGCAGTTTGTTGGCGGGCTTTAGTAATGGCTACACCTTC; V: TRBV28; D: .; J: TRBJ1-2; size: .
CDR3: CASSSQIGRGSTEAFF; DNA: TGTGCCAGCAGCTCCCAGATTGGCAGGGGGTCTACTGAAGCTTTCTTT; V: TRBV11-2; D: TRBD1; J: TRBJ1-1; size: .
CDR3: CASGEGAGNTIYF; DNA: TGCGCCAGCGGAGAGGGAGCTGGAAACACCATATATTTT; V: TRBV5-1; D: .; J: TRBJ1-3; size: .
CDR3: CASSQDETEKNYGYTF; DNA: TGCGCCAGCAGCCAAGATGAAACGGAGAAAAACTATGGCTACACCTTC; V: TRBV4-1; D: .; J: TRBJ1-2; size: .
CDR3: CASSLIQDPREQYF; DNA: TGCGCCAGCAGCTTGATACAGGACCCTAGGGAGCAGTACTTC; V: TRBV5-1; D: .; J: TRBJ2-7; size: .
CDR3: CASSLELRPFDEQYF; DNA: TGCGCCAGCAGCTTGGAGCTTCGTCCATTCGACGAGCAGTACTTC; V: TRBV5-1; D: .; J: TRBJ2-7; size: .
CDR3: CASRSGDEQYF; DNA: TGTGCCAGCAGGAGCGGGGACGAGCAGTACTTC; V: TRBV25-1; D: TRBD2; J: TRBJ2-7; size: .
CDR3: CASSPGLAGVGDEQYF; DNA: TGTGCCAGCTCACCGGGACTAGCGGGAGTGGGGGACGAGCAGTACTTC; V: TRBV18; D: TRBD2; J: TRBJ2-7; size: .
CDR3: CASSPLHGQHGETQYF; DNA: TGTGCCAGCAGCCCACTACACGGACAGCACGGGGAGACCCAGTACTTC; V: TRBV13; D: .; J: TRBJ2-5; size: once